This T cell receptor (beta chain) was identified in a study of identical twins. Study-wide findings and caveats: Cross-sectional statistical analysis, not tracking of the same donors, underpinned the conclusions. Out-of-frame alpha sequences shared by twins were enriched for low generation probability.

A universal primer site was added by template switching, and unique molecular identifiers were carried by the cDNA. TCRdb recomputed calls from the 5' RACE reads with MiXCR, one row per CDR3 protein. This table has 1.5 million to 2 million distinct CDR3 sequences, around 29% appearing once. This clonotype was observed a few times. Its antigen remains unidentified. Sequenced sample: cord blood. This receptor was obtained from a newborn girl in good health.

CDR3 amino acids: CASWRGTDTQYF. For the CDR3, the DNA is TGTGCCAGCTGGAGGGGCACAGATACGCAGTATTTT. The rearrangement links TRBV28 to TRBJ2-3; tentative D call: TRBD2 (6 bases). Trimming cost V 8 bases and J 1 base, with 7 bases left between them. Germline V gene sequence: CDR1 MDHEN, CDR2 SYDVKM. The CDR3 covers 12 residues.